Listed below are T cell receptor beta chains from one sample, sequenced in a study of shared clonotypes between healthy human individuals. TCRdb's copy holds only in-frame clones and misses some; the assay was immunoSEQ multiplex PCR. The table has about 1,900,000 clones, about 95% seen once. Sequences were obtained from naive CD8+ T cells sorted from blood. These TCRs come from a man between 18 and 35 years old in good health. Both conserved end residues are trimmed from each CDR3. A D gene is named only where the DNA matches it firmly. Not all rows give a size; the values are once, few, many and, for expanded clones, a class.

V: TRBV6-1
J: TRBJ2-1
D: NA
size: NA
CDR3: ASSEREQRVAYNEQF

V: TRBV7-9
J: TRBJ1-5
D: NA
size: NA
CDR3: ASSLGGDPAQH

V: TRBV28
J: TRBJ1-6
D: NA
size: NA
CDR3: ASSRFDGVKALH

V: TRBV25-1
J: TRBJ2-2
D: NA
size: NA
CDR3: ASTVHGNTGELF

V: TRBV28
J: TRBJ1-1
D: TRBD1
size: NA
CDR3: ASEGTENTEAF

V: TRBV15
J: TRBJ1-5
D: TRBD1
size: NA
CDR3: ATSQQGPGQPQH

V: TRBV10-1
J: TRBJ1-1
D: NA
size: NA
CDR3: ASSEGVMAF

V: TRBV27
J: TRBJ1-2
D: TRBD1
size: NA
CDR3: ASSLTLTTGGGNYGYT

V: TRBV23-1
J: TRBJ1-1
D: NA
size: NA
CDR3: ASSQFSKRNTEAF

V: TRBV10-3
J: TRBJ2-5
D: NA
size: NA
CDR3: AISESSGTPYQETQY

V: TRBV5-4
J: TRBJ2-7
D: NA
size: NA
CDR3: ASSDGDTPREQY

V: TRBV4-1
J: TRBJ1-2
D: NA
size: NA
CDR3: ASSQVEAGWHGYT

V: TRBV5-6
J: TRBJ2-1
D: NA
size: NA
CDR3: ASSWGPGDNEQF

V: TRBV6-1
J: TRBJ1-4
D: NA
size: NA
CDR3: ASSASLASTNEKLF

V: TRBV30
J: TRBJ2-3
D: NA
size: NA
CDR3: AWSSGVVDTQY

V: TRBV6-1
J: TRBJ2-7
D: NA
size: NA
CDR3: ASSDLGTDLYEQY

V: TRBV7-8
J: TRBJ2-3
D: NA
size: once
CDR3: ASSLAQGAGTDTQY

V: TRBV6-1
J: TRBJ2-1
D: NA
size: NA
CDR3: ASSGVAGLYNEQF

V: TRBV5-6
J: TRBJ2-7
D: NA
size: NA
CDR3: ASSSWRTQSSYEQY

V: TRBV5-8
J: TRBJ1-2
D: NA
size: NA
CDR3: ASSFGANYGYT

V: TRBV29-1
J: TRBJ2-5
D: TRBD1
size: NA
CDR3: SVGTGGGETQY

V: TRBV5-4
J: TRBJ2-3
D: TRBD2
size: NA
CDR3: ASGGERGVPTDTQY

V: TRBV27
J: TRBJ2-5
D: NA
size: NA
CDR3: ASSPSARIQETQY

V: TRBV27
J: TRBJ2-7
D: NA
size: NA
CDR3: ASSFSTVDEQY

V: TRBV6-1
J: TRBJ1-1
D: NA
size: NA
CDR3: ASSVTPTGPEAF

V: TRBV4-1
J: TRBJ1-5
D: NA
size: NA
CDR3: ASSQEITTNSNQPQH